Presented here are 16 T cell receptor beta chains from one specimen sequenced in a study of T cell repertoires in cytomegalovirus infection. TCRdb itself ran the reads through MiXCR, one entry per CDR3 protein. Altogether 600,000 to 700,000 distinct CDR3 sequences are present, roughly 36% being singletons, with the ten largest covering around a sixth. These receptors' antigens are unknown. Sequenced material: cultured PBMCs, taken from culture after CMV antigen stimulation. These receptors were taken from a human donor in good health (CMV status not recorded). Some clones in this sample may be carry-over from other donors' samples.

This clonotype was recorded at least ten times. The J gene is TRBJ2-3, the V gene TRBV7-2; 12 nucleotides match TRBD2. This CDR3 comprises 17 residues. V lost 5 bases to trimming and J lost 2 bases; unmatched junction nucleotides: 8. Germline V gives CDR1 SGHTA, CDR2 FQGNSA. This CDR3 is CASSHTSGGFLTDTQYF. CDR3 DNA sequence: TGTGCCAGCAGCCATACTAGCGGGGGGTTCCTCACAGATACGCAGTATTTT.

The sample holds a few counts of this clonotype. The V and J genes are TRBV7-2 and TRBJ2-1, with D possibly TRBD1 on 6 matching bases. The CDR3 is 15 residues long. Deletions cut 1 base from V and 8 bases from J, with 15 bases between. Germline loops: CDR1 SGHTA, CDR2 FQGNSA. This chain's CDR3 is CASSLEGRGGHEQFF. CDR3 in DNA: TGTGCCAGCAGCTTAGAGGGGAGAGGGGGACATGAGCAGTTCTTC.

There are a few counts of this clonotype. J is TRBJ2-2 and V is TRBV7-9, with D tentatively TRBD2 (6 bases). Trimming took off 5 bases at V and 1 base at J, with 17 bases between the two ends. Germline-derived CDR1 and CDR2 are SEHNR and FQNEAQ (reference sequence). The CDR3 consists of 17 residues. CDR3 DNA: TGTGCCAGCAGCCCCCTCTTAGGGACTGAGAACACCGGGGAGCTGTTTTTT. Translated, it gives CASSPLLGTENTGELFF.

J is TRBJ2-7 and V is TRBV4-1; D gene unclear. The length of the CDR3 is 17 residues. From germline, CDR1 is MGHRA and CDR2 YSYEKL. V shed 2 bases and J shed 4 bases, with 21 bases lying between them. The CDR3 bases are TGCGCCAGCAGCCAACAACATTCGGTACCGATGCGATACGAGCAGTACTTC. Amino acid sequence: CASSQQHSVPMRYEQYF.

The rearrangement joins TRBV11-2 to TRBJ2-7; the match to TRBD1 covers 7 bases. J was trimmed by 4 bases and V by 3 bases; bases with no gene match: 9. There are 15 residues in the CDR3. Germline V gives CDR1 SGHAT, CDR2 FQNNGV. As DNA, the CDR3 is TGTGCCAGCAGCTTGACAGGGTCGATCGGGTACGAGCAGTACTTC. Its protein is CASSLTGSIGYEQYF.

The CDR3 bases are TGTGCCAGCTCACCGTGGCAGGCGGAAACTGAAGCTTTCTTT. Translation gives CASSPWQAETEAFF. J is TRBJ1-1 and V is TRBV18; D gene ambiguous. Germline assignment: CDR1 KGHSH and CDR2 LQKENI. Trimming removed 3 bases at V and 5 bases at J, with 13 bases between. This CDR3 has 14 amino acids.

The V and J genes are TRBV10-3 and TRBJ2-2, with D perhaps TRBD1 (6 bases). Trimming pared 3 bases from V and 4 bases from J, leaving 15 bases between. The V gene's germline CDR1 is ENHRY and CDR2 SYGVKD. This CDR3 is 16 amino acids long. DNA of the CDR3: TGTGCCATCAGTGACTTGGCTGGGGGCCCCACCGGGGAGCTGTTTTTT. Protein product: CAISDLAGGPTGELFF.

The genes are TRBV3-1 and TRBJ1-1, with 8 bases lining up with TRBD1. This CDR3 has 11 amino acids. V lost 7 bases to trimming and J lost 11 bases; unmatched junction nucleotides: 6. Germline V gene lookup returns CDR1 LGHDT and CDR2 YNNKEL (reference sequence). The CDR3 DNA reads TGTGCCAGCACCCAGACAGGGGAGGCTTTCTTT. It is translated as CASTQTGEAFF.

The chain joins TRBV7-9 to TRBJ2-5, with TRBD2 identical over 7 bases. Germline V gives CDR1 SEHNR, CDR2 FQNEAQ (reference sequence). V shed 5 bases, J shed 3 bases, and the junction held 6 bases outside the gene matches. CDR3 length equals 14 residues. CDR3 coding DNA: TGTGCCAGCAGCCCCGGGACTACAGAAGAGACCCAGTACTTC. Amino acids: CASSPGTTEETQYF.

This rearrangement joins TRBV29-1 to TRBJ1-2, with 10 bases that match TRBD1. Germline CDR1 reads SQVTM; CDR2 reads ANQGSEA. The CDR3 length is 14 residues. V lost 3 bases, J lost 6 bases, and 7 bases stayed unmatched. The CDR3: CSVETGGSRNGYTF. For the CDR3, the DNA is TGCAGCGTTGAGACAGGGGGCTCAAGGAATGGCTACACCTTC.

CDR3 protein: CASSIGASGSPRGETQYF. The DNA of the CDR3 is TGTGCCAGTAGTATTGGGGCTAGCGGGAGCCCAAGAGGAGAGACCCAGTACTTC. V usage is TRBV19 and J usage is TRBJ2-5; TRBD2 matches 10 bases. Losses at the gene ends were 3 bases for V and 4 bases for J; bases not matched to a gene: 14. The germline gives CDR1 LNHDA, CDR2 SQIVND (reference sequence). The CDR3 has 18 amino acids.

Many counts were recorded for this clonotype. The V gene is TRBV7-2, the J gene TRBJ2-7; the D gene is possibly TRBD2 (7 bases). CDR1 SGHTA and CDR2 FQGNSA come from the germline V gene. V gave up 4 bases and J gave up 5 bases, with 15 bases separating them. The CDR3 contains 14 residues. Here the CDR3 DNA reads TGTGCCAGCAGCTGGGGGGGGGCCGGGGACGAGCAGTACTTC. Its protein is CASSWGGAGDEQYF.

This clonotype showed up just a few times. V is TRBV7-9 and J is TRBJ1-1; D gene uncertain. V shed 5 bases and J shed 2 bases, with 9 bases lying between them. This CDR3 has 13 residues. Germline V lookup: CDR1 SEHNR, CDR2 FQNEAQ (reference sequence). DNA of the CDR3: TGTGCCAGCAGCAAACCGAGCAACACTGAAGCTTTCTTT. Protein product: CASSKPSNTEAFF.

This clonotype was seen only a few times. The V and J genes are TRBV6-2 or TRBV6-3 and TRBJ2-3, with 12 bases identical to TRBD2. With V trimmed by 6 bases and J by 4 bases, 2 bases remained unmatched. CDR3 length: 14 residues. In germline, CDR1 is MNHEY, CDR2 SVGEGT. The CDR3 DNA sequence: TGTGCCAGCAGAACTAGCGGGGGGCCAGATACGCAGTATTTT. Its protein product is CASRTSGGPDTQYF.

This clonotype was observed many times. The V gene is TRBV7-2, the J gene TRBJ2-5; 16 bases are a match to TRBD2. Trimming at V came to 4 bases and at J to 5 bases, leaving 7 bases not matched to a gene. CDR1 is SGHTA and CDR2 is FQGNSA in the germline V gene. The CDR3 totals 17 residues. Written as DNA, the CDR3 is TGTGCCAGCAGCTGGCCGGGACTAGCGGGGGGGGGTGAGACCCAGTACTTC. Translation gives CASSWPGLAGGGETQYF. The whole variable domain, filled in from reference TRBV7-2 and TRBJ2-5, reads GAGVSQSPSNKVTEKGKDVELRCDPISGHTALYWYRQSLGQGLEFLIYFQGNSAPDKSGLPSDRFSAERTGGSVSTLTIQRTQQEDSAVYLCASSWPGLAGGGETQYFGPGTRLLVL.

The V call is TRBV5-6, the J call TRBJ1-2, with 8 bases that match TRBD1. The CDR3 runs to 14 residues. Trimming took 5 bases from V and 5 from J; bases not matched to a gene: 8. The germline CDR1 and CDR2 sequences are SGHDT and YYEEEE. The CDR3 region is CASRRGQVWYGYTF. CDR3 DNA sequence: TGTGCCAGCAGACGGGGACAGGTTTGGTATGGCTACACCTTC.